The subject of this entry is one T cell receptor (beta chain). Its antigen is unknown. No base-level quality is on record; no much larger clone is a single base apart. The CDR3 runs 13 amino acids, cysteine and phenylalanine included. The DNA shown is the 39-base CDR3, in frame from base 1. The germline V gene gives CDR1 as SGDLS and CDR2 as YYNGEE. Between the V and J ends, shortened by 3 bases and 3 bases respectively, the junction contains 10 bases. The data derive from a study of shared clonotypes between healthy human individuals (dated by TCRdb to about 2020). For the study in its entirety: Two women and a few men aged 18 to 49 years were included in the cohort. To increase sequencing depth and limit assay-specific biases, TCR repertoire library preparation and sequencing were carried out by different laboratories using diverse techniques. To estimate repertoire size and how much clonotypes are shared between individuals, the study performed deep sequencing of blood TCR repertoires from roughly five healthy adults. Per donor, leukapheresis produced somewhere between about 0.8 and 9 billion PBMCs. For each donor, three plates each were used for CD4 naive and CD4 memory, two plates were used for CD8 naive, and one plate was used for CD8 memory. The research as a whole found: Compared with non-shared clonotypes, the clonotypes found in all four sorted-subset donors had higher generation probabilities. Based on pairwise subsampling, the degree of clonotype sharing among donors was expected to be affected by sequencing depth. The small number of donors limited the genetic and exposure-history diversity represented. When several donors were compared, the shared fraction of clonotypes was 5% to 6.5% for naive CD4, roughly 3.4% for naive CD8, more than 2% for memory CD4, and 0.35% to 0.4% for memory CD8. Even with the large sequencing depth, rarefaction of the sorted-subset datasets indicated that sequencing was incomplete. Only blood was sampled, and tissue TCR repertoires likely differ from those in blood. Naive subsets generally had larger estimated clonotype richness than memory subsets did.

The donors were healthy, HIV-negative adults with no recently reported acute infections or vaccinations. Every donor was a Caucasian adult living in Nashville, Tennessee, USA. CD4+ T cells were enriched by magnetic negative selection, after which naive cells were positively selected on CD45RA and the negative fraction was taken as the memory subset. After blood collection by leukapheresis, PBMCs were isolated using Ficoll-Histopaque density gradient centrifugation and then cryopreserved in the vapor phase of liquid nitrogen. Analytical flow cytometry was used to check the purity and quantity of every magnetically sorted T cell population. Genomic DNA was isolated from every sorted fraction and measured by UV absorbance on a Nanodrop 2000c. Using the deep immunoSEQ assay, TCR CDR3 regions were amplified from genomic DNA by multiplex PCR. Extracted genomic DNA from each cell subset was spread evenly across all wells of several immunoSEQ 96-well plates, with each plate serving as a replicate. For sorted subsets, 150 to 250 ng of genomic DNA, equivalent to 25,000 to 35,000 T cell genomes, went into each replicate PCR. Purified libraries were quantified with a Qubit 3.0 fluorometer, sized on a Bioanalyzer 2100, and re-quantified with the KAPA Library Quantification kit. Every immunoSEQ 96-well plate was sequenced on a separate single-read 150-cycle Illumina NextSeq 550 flow cell. Under the source paper's analysis protocol: Because only junctional sequences without quality scores were contained in the immunoSEQ output, filtering matching that applied to full-length reads could not be performed. Sequences were annotated with PyIR, a Python wrapper for IgBLAST v1.9, and V/J genes and CDR3 were assigned using IMGT germline references. Any read was removed if the V/J assignment was weak (E-value above 1e-6), the CDR3 was missing, or the read contained stop codons, out-of-frame junctions, or ambiguous translated residues. V3J clonotypes were defined as sequences sharing the same inferred V gene, J gene, and CDR3 amino acid sequence. To compute the percentage overlap between repertoires, the number of shared unique clonotypes was divided by the size of the smaller repertoire. Richness of each repertoire was evaluated using RTK rarefaction, the Chao1 estimator, and Recon v2.1 estimates of unobserved clonotypes. Generation probabilities for all TCRbeta clonotypes obtained by the gDNA method from a handful of donors were computed using OLGA. TCRdb carries this immuneACCESS record with in-frame sequences only. Its versions omit some clonotypes, under half of them owing to an unresolved V gene in the studies checked, with the rest unexplained. V, J and clone size reflect that table, while D and trimming were determined from the DNA. The sample table records some 2,500,000 clones; 85% to 95% of these occur just once. The leading ten clones occupy approximately 0.39% of the sample.

The sequence was collected from a man younger than 35 in good health. Some clones in this sample may be carry-over from other donors' samples. The chain uses TRBV9 and TRBJ2-7; TRBD1 is a possible D gene, resting on 6 matching bases. Sequencing input: naive CD4+ T cells from PBMCs. The cell subset or site label of this sample denotes: CD45RA+ positively selected. The DNA sequence is TGTGCCAGCAGCGCAGGGGAGAACTACGAGCAGTACTTC. Its coded protein is CASSAGENYEQYF.